This TCR beta chain was sequenced in a study of beta chain features in type 1 diabetes. Worth noting for this clone: The same CDR3 can be traced to other DNA sequences in this sample.

This CDR3 comprises 12 residues. In germline, CDR1 is MDHEN, CDR2 SYDVKM. Trimming left V 3 bases short and J 6 bases short, with 9 bases between. One heparinised draw, averaging about 116 mL, was taken per donor. What was sequenced were expressed TCRB transcripts, since all of the isolated RNA had been reverse transcribed. Generated by immunoSEQ multiplex PCR, the TCRdb table keeps only in-frame clones and is missing some. Among 900,000 or so clones listed, around a sixth were seen once. The chain couples TRBV28 to TRBJ2-7; the D gene is possibly TRBD1 (6 bases). The clonotype was recovered from a woman under 30 in good health. The sequencing input was naive CD4+ T cells from blood. The CDR3 DNA follows: TGTGCCAGCAGTTTGAGCAGGGGCGAGCAGTACTTC. As protein: CASSLSRGEQYF.